This is a list of T cell receptor beta chains from one sample in a study of siplizumab effects on memory and regulatory T cells. Produced via immunoSEQ multiplex PCR; TCRdb's table is partial and in-frame only. The repertoire has about 64,000 clones, approximately 97% of them found once; the top ten carry 0.08% to 0.1%. The material sequenced was naive CD8+ T cells sorted from blood. The receptors shown here come from a human donor in good health. The CDR3 runs from the conserved cysteine through the conserved F or W. A D gene is named only where the DNA matches it firmly. The size of a clone is reported for some rows only, either as once, few or many, or as a class for expanded clones.

CDR3 protein: CASSLGGLSNTGELFF
CDR3 DNA: TGTGCCAGCAGCTTAGGGGGCCTATCGAACACCGGGGAGCTGTTTTTT
J gene: TRBJ2-2
clone size: -
D gene: -
V gene: TRBV7-9

CDR3 protein: CASSSPSSSGGAGDEQFF
CDR3 DNA: TGCGCCAGCAGCTCTCCTTCCTCCAGCGGGGGGGCTGGAGATGAGCAGTTCTTC
J gene: TRBJ2-1
clone size: -
D gene: TRBD2
V gene: TRBV5-1

CDR3 protein: CASSPEGTHTEAFF
CDR3 DNA: TGTGCCAGCTCCCCAGAGGGCACCCACACTGAAGCTTTCTTT
J gene: TRBJ1-1
clone size: -
D gene: -
V gene: TRBV9

CDR3 protein: CASSFWGNTEAFF
CDR3 DNA: TGCGCCAGCAGCTTTTGGGGGAACACTGAAGCTTTCTTT
J gene: TRBJ1-1
clone size: -
D gene: -
V gene: TRBV5-1

CDR3 protein: CASSVARTGGMNEQYF
CDR3 DNA: TGTGCCAGCAGCGTAGCACGGACAGGGGGCATGAACGAGCAGTACTTC
J gene: TRBJ2-7
clone size: -
D gene: TRBD1
V gene: TRBV9

CDR3 protein: CASSYSQGGYEQYF
CDR3 DNA: TGTGCCAGCAGTTACTCGCAGGGGGGTTACGAGCAGTACTTC
J gene: TRBJ2-7
clone size: once
D gene: -
V gene: TRBV6-6

CDR3 protein: CASSTGLAGLQETQYF
CDR3 DNA: TGTGCCAGCAGCACGGGACTAGCGGGCCTCCAAGAGACCCAGTACTTC
J gene: TRBJ2-5
clone size: -
D gene: TRBD2
V gene: TRBV13

CDR3 protein: CASSQEASGGPLGQFF
CDR3 DNA: TGTGCCAGCAGCCAAGAAGCTAGCGGGGGGCCCCTGGGGCAGTTCTTC
J gene: TRBJ2-1
clone size: -
D gene: TRBD2
V gene: TRBV4-2

CDR3 protein: CASSGLGSPGNYGYTF
CDR3 DNA: TGTGCCAGCAGTGGACTGGGGTCCCCAGGGAACTATGGCTACACCTTC
J gene: TRBJ1-2
clone size: -
D gene: -
V gene: TRBV25-1

CDR3 protein: CASSSTDHYSNQPQHF
CDR3 DNA: TGTGCCAGCAGCTCGACGGACCATTATAGCAATCAGCCCCAGCATTTT
J gene: TRBJ1-5
clone size: -
D gene: -
V gene: TRBV7-9

CDR3 protein: CASSLPSGLAETQYF
CDR3 DNA: TGTGCCAGCAGCTTGCCCTCGGGACTAGCGGAGACCCAGTACTTC
J gene: TRBJ2-5
clone size: -
D gene: TRBD2
V gene: TRBV5-6

CDR3 protein: CASSLTGEQYF
CDR3 DNA: TGTGCCAGCAGCTTGACGGGCGAGCAGTACTTC
J gene: TRBJ2-7
clone size: -
D gene: -
V gene: TRBV5-4

CDR3 protein: CASSHISGGATDTQYF
CDR3 DNA: TGCGCCAGCAGCCACATTAGCGGGGGGGCCACAGATACGCAGTATTTT
J gene: TRBJ2-3
clone size: -
D gene: TRBD2
V gene: TRBV5-1

CDR3 protein: CASRFQGGRGYTF
CDR3 DNA: TGTGCAAGTCGCTTCCAGGGAGGTCGAGGCTACACCTTC
J gene: TRBJ1-2
clone size: -
D gene: -
V gene: TRBV12-2

CDR3 protein: CASSLGGGDEQYF
CDR3 DNA: TGCGCCAGCAGCTTGGGGGGAGGGGACGAGCAGTACTTC
J gene: TRBJ2-7
clone size: -
D gene: TRBD2
V gene: TRBV5-1

CDR3 protein: CASSLDGGQGNTIYF
CDR3 DNA: TGCGCCAGCAGCTTGGACGGGGGTCAGGGAAACACCATATATTTT
J gene: TRBJ1-3
clone size: -
D gene: -
V gene: TRBV5-1

CDR3 protein: CASSFTDQSSYEQYF
CDR3 DNA: TGCGCCAGCAGCTTCACAGATCAGAGCTCCTACGAGCAGTACTTC
J gene: TRBJ2-7
clone size: -
D gene: -
V gene: TRBV5-1

CDR3 protein: CASSVTGGPTYEQYF
CDR3 DNA: TGTGCCAGCAGCGTAACGGGGGGACCGACCTACGAGCAGTACTTC
J gene: TRBJ2-7
clone size: -
D gene: TRBD2
V gene: TRBV9

CDR3 protein: CSVAKGDTGELFF
CDR3 DNA: TGCAGCGTTGCGAAAGGGGATACCGGGGAGCTGTTTTTT
J gene: TRBJ2-2
clone size: -
D gene: -
V gene: TRBV29-1

CDR3 protein: CASSDSRGFNYGYTF
CDR3 DNA: TGTGCCAGCAGCGACTCCAGGGGGTTTAACTATGGCTACACCTTC
J gene: TRBJ1-2
clone size: -
D gene: TRBD1
V gene: TRBV9

CDR3 protein: CASSLTSNNEQFF
CDR3 DNA: TGTGCCAGCAGCTTAACTAGTAACAATGAGCAGTTCTTC
J gene: TRBJ2-1
clone size: -
D gene: -
V gene: TRBV7-2

CDR3 protein: CASSYVVDNQPQHF
CDR3 DNA: TGTGCCAGCAGTTACGTGGTAGACAATCAGCCCCAGCATTTT
J gene: TRBJ1-5
clone size: -
D gene: -
V gene: TRBV6-6

CDR3 protein: CASSISSESEGGYTF
CDR3 DNA: TGTGCCAGTAGTATAAGTTCCGAGAGTGAGGGCGGCTACACCTTC
J gene: TRBJ1-2
clone size: -
D gene: -
V gene: TRBV19

CDR3 protein: CATSRDQGGRQPQHF
CDR3 DNA: TGTGCCACCAGCAGAGATCAAGGGGGCCGGCAGCCCCAGCATTTT
J gene: TRBJ1-5
clone size: -
D gene: TRBD1
V gene: TRBV15

CDR3 protein: CASSDVPGGSGQETQYF
CDR3 DNA: TGTGCCAGCAGTGATGTCCCGGGGGGGAGCGGCCAAGAGACCCAGTACTTC
J gene: TRBJ2-5
clone size: -
D gene: TRBD2
V gene: TRBV2

CDR3 protein: CASSAGDRHTDTQYF
CDR3 DNA: TGTGCCAGTAGTGCCGGGGACAGACACACAGATACGCAGTATTTT
J gene: TRBJ2-3
clone size: -
D gene: TRBD1
V gene: TRBV19

CDR3 protein: CASSDPDSSYEQYF
CDR3 DNA: TGCGCCAGCAGTGACCCGGACAGTTCCTACGAGCAGTACTTC
J gene: TRBJ2-7
clone size: -
D gene: -
V gene: TRBV10-1

CDR3 protein: CASSPVQSDTQYF
CDR3 DNA: TGCGCCAGCAGCCCGGTTCAGTCCGATACGCAGTATTTT
J gene: TRBJ2-3
clone size: -
D gene: -
V gene: TRBV4-1

CDR3 protein: CASSYGGTNEKLFF
CDR3 DNA: TGTGCCAGCAGTTATGGGGGTACTAATGAAAAACTGTTTTTT
J gene: TRBJ1-4
clone size: -
D gene: -
V gene: TRBV6-5

CDR3 protein: CASSSGGGHEQYF
CDR3 DNA: TGTGCCAGCAGCTCGGGCGGGGGACACGAGCAGTACTTC
J gene: TRBJ2-7
clone size: -
D gene: TRBD2
V gene: TRBV11-2

CDR3 protein: CASSVDRGSSYEQYF
CDR3 DNA: TGCGCCAGCAGCGTCGACAGGGGGTCTTCCTACGAGCAGTACTTC
J gene: TRBJ2-7
clone size: once
D gene: TRBD1
V gene: TRBV4-1

CDR3 protein: CATSRGQGIFSEAFF
CDR3 DNA: TGTGCCACCAGCAGGGGACAGGGCATCTTTTCTGAAGCTTTCTTT
J gene: TRBJ1-1
clone size: -
D gene: TRBD1
V gene: TRBV15

CDR3 protein: CASSFSGGIYEQYF
CDR3 DNA: TGTGCCAGCAGTTTTAGCGGGGGGATCTACGAGCAGTACTTC
J gene: TRBJ2-7
clone size: -
D gene: TRBD2
V gene: TRBV9

CDR3 protein: CASSVGTSRTDTQYF
CDR3 DNA: TGTGCCAGCAGTGTGGGGACTAGCCGCACAGATACGCAGTATTTT
J gene: TRBJ2-3
clone size: once
D gene: TRBD2
V gene: TRBV27

CDR3 protein: CASGDRPSGEQYF
CDR3 DNA: TGTGCCAGCGGGGACAGGCCATCCGGCGAGCAGTACTTC
J gene: TRBJ2-7
clone size: -
D gene: TRBD1
V gene: TRBV5-6

CDR3 protein: CASSQGGLAGIYEQYF
CDR3 DNA: TGCGCCAGCAGCCAGGGTGGACTAGCGGGGATCTACGAGCAGTACTTC
J gene: TRBJ2-7
clone size: once
D gene: TRBD2
V gene: TRBV4-1

CDR3 protein: CASSSRGGSYNEQFF
CDR3 DNA: TGTGCCAGCAGTTCCCGGGGGGGAAGCTACAATGAGCAGTTCTTC
J gene: TRBJ2-1
clone size: -
D gene: TRBD2
V gene: TRBV27

CDR3 protein: CASSPWGGGPNEQFF
CDR3 DNA: TGTGCCAGCAGCCCCTGGGGGGGAGGGCCGAATGAGCAGTTCTTC
J gene: TRBJ2-1
clone size: -
D gene: TRBD2
V gene: TRBV5-6

CDR3 protein: CASSKTGVGYEQYF
CDR3 DNA: TGTGCCAGCAGCAAGACAGGGGTGGGCTACGAGCAGTACTTC
J gene: TRBJ2-7
clone size: -
D gene: TRBD1
V gene: TRBV9

CDR3 protein: CASSRGGYSNQPQHF
CDR3 DNA: TGTGCCAGTTCCCGGGGCGGATATAGCAATCAGCCCCAGCATTTT
J gene: TRBJ1-5
clone size: -
D gene: -
V gene: TRBV5-6

CDR3 protein: CASRATGQFAEAFF
CDR3 DNA: TGTGCCAGCAGGGCGACTGGACAGTTCGCTGAAGCTTTCTTT
J gene: TRBJ1-1
clone size: -
D gene: -
V gene: TRBV2

CDR3 protein: CASSQSGLASYEQYF
CDR3 DNA: TGCGCCAGCAGCCAATCTGGACTAGCCTCCTACGAGCAGTACTTC
J gene: TRBJ2-7
clone size: -
D gene: TRBD2
V gene: TRBV4-1

CDR3 protein: CASSQEGAGGYTF
CDR3 DNA: TGCGCCAGCAGCCAAGAGGGGGCTGGTGGCTACACCTTC
J gene: TRBJ1-2
clone size: -
D gene: -
V gene: TRBV4-1

CDR3 protein: CASSQESTTGELFF
CDR3 DNA: TGCGCCAGCAGCCAAGAAAGTACCACCGGGGAGCTGTTTTTT
J gene: TRBJ2-2
clone size: -
D gene: -
V gene: TRBV4-1

CDR3 protein: CASTPAGSYDTEAFF
CDR3 DNA: TGTGCCAGCACCCCAGCAGGGTCGTACGACACTGAAGCTTTCTTT
J gene: TRBJ1-1
clone size: -
D gene: -
V gene: TRBV7-9